This is a list of T cell receptor beta chains from one sample in a study of cytomegalovirus exposure and HLA in healthy donors. Generated by immunoSEQ multiplex PCR, the TCRdb table keeps only in-frame clones and is missing some. The table shows 220,000 or so clones, with 80% to 90% occurring only once. Sequencing used PBMCs. The receptors shown here come from a woman in her late teens or twenties in good health and CMV-seropositive. CDR3s include the opening cysteine and the closing phenylalanine or tryptophan. D genes are given only for firm matches. Clone sizes are given selectively: once, few, many, or a class where the clone is expanded.

j_gene: TRBJ2-3; abundance: once; v_gene: TRBV6-5; d_gene: -; CDR3nt: TGTGCCAGCAGTTATCTCACAGAGCCTAGCACAGATACGCAGTATTTT; CDR3aa: CASSYLTEPSTDTQYF
j_gene: TRBJ2-7; abundance: few; v_gene: TRBV5-4; d_gene: TRBD1; CDR3nt: TGTGCCAGCAGCCCTGGGACAGGGTCCTACGAGCAGTACTTC; CDR3aa: CASSPGTGSYEQYF
j_gene: TRBJ2-7; abundance: once; v_gene: TRBV7-9; d_gene: TRBD1; CDR3nt: TGTGCCAGCAGCCCCCGACAGGGACCCTACGAGCAGTACTTC; CDR3aa: CASSPRQGPYEQYF
j_gene: TRBJ2-7; abundance: -; v_gene: TRBV28; d_gene: -; CDR3nt: TGTGCCAGCAGCCGAAAGCCCGGACAGTCCTACGAGCAGTACTTC; CDR3aa: CASSRKPGQSYEQYF
j_gene: TRBJ2-1; abundance: -; v_gene: TRBV7-9; d_gene: TRBD1; CDR3nt: TGTGCCAGCAGCTCAGGACAGGGGAACAATGAGCAGTTCTTC; CDR3aa: CASSSGQGNNEQFF
j_gene: TRBJ1-1; abundance: -; v_gene: TRBV18; d_gene: TRBD1; CDR3nt: TGTGCCAGCTCACCAGGACAGGGGGGGAACACTGAAGCTTTCTTT; CDR3aa: CASSPGQGGNTEAFF
j_gene: TRBJ1-2; abundance: many; v_gene: TRBV7-8; d_gene: -; CDR3nt: TGTGCCAGCAGCTTCACAGGGTGGATGGACTATGGCTACACCTTC; CDR3aa: CASSFTGWMDYGYTF
j_gene: TRBJ2-3; abundance: -; v_gene: TRBV30; d_gene: -; CDR3nt: TGTGCCTGGAGTGTCAGGCGGGCCTCCACAGATACGCAGTATTTT; CDR3aa: CAWSVRRASTDTQYF
j_gene: TRBJ2-1; abundance: few; v_gene: TRBV7-9; d_gene: TRBD2; CDR3nt: TGTGCCAGCAGCGCGCGGGGGAGCTCCTACAATGAGCAGTTCTTC; CDR3aa: CASSARGSSYNEQFF
j_gene: TRBJ2-5; abundance: -; v_gene: TRBV4-2; d_gene: -; CDR3nt: TGTGCCAGCAGCCAAGATGCCCCAAGCGGCCAAGAGACCCAGTACTTC; CDR3aa: CASSQDAPSGQETQYF
j_gene: TRBJ1-2; abundance: once; v_gene: TRBV27; d_gene: TRBD1; CDR3nt: TGTGCCAGCAGTTCGAAGGCGGGACAGGGCAATGGCTACACCTTC; CDR3aa: CASSSKAGQGNGYTF
j_gene: TRBJ2-7; abundance: once; v_gene: TRBV19; d_gene: TRBD1; CDR3nt: TGTGCCAGTACCTCCCGGGACAGGGTTTACGAGCAGTACTTC; CDR3aa: CASTSRDRVYEQYF
j_gene: TRBJ1-4; abundance: -; v_gene: TRBV18; d_gene: -; CDR3nt: TGTGCCAGCTCACTCGGACCAGGGAACGAAAAACTGTTTTTT; CDR3aa: CASSLGPGNEKLFF
j_gene: TRBJ2-5; abundance: -; v_gene: TRBV18; d_gene: -; CDR3nt: TGTGCCAGCTCACTGGAGCGGGCCAGCGTGGAGACCCAGTACTTC; CDR3aa: CASSLERASVETQYF
j_gene: TRBJ1-2; abundance: once; v_gene: TRBV6-1; d_gene: -; CDR3nt: TGTGCCAGCAGTGCCTCTCTCCGGGGATCGAACTATGGCTACACCTTC; CDR3aa: CASSASLRGSNYGYTF
j_gene: TRBJ2-7; abundance: -; v_gene: TRBV10-3; d_gene: TRBD2; CDR3nt: TGTGCCATCAGTGATCTAGCGGGAGGGAGTCTCTACGAGCAGTACTTC; CDR3aa: CAISDLAGGSLYEQYF
j_gene: TRBJ2-7; abundance: once; v_gene: TRBV5-4; d_gene: TRBD1; CDR3nt: TGTGCCAGCAGCCCCGGACAGGGTGCCTACGAGCAGTACTTC; CDR3aa: CASSPGQGAYEQYF
j_gene: TRBJ2-7; abundance: -; v_gene: TRBV7-6; d_gene: TRBD2; CDR3nt: TGTGCCAGCAGCGGTCCCGGGACTAGCGGGAAGGCCTACGAGCAGTACTTC; CDR3aa: CASSGPGTSGKAYEQYF
j_gene: TRBJ2-3; abundance: -; v_gene: TRBV10-1; d_gene: TRBD2; CDR3nt: TGCGCCATCCTTCTGAGCGGGAACCTCACAGATACGCAGTATTTT; CDR3aa: CAILLSGNLTDTQYF
j_gene: TRBJ1-2; abundance: once; v_gene: TRBV7-9; d_gene: -; CDR3nt: TGTGCCAGCAGCCCAGGGTTGTATGGCTACACCTTC; CDR3aa: CASSPGLYGYTF
j_gene: TRBJ1-4; abundance: -; v_gene: TRBV4-1; d_gene: TRBD1; CDR3nt: TGCGCCAGCAGCCAACCCATGAAGGACAGGACCGAAAAACTGTTTTTT; CDR3aa: CASSQPMKDRTEKLFF
j_gene: TRBJ2-2; abundance: -; v_gene: TRBV6-5; d_gene: TRBD1; CDR3nt: TGTGCCAGCAGTCGATTGACAGGGATAACCGGGGAGCTGTTTTTT; CDR3aa: CASSRLTGITGELFF
j_gene: TRBJ2-7; abundance: -; v_gene: TRBV28; d_gene: TRBD2; CDR3nt: TGTGCCAGCAGTTTATCTAGCGGGAGTTCCGACGAGCAGTACTTC; CDR3aa: CASSLSSGSSDEQYF
j_gene: TRBJ1-1; abundance: -; v_gene: TRBV28; d_gene: -; CDR3nt: TGTGCCAGCAGTTTACCCAGGACATTTATGAACACTGAAGCTTTCTTT; CDR3aa: CASSLPRTFMNTEAFF
j_gene: TRBJ1-2; abundance: -; v_gene: TRBV5-8; d_gene: -; CDR3nt: TGTGCCAGCAGCCGTTATGGCTACACCTTC; CDR3aa: CASSRYGYTF